This T cell receptor (beta chain) was sequenced in a study of persistence of HIV-infected CD4 T cells. The CDR3 length is 15 residues. Trimming took 5 bases from V and 3 from J, leaving 17 bases between them. Germline CDR1 is DFQATT and CDR2 is SNEGSKA (reference sequence). The stimulus was an HIV-1 Gag 15-mer peptide pool, 0.95 to 1 ug/peptide/mL. Responding CD4+ T cells were sorted by upregulation of both CD40 ligand and CD69. CD8-depleted PBMCs were stimulated 15 to 20 hours with anti-CD28/CD49d costimulation, CD40-blocking antibody and enfuvirtide. With regard to this clone: As yet, its antigen is unknown.

This was the immunoSEQ version 4 assay in survey mode. The table came from immunoSEQ multiplex PCR; TCRdb's copy has only in-frame clones and leaves some out. The table shows under 20,000 clones, with 65% occurring only once. Specimen: CD4+ T cells sorted from PBMCs after approximately 19-hour stimulation, collected from a patient who received antiretroviral therapy. This sequence was found in an adult woman with HIV who was CMV-seropositive. The chain has TRBV20-1 and TRBJ1-5; possible D gene TRBD1, 5 bases. CDR3 sequence reads: CSAGAAGRDNQPQHF. CDR3 DNA sequence: TGCAGTGCTGGTGCGGCAGGGAGGGACAATCAGCCCCAGCATTTT.